This T cell receptor beta chain was retrieved from a study of blood T cell repertoires in COVID-19. Study in general: The study drew acute and convalescent COVID-19 samples from the United States, Italy and Spain. T cells, B-cell-depleted T cells, or PBMCs provided the cDNA or gDNA that served as material.

Original analysis: By means of reference gene primer amplification, nucleated cell counts were estimated. Some clones are missing from TCRdb's copy, which holds only in-frame ones; the method was immunoSEQ multiplex PCR. V, J and clone size reflect that table, while D and trimming were determined from the DNA. Of a few hundred thousand clones listed, 86% are singletons. V lost 5 bases and J 0 bases, leaving 11 bases between the germline ends. The germline gives CDR1 SQVTM, CDR2 ANQGSEA. The CDR3 has 15 amino acids. This chain joins TRBV29-1 and TRBJ2-6; possible D gene TRBD2, 5 bases. This sequence originates from a woman aged 25 to 39 with active or convalescent COVID-19. Sequencing input: peripheral blood. The CDR3 nucleotides are TGCAGCGTTCACGAGGGAGCCTCTGGGGCCAACGTCCTGACTTTC. Translating it yields CSVHEGASGANVLTF.